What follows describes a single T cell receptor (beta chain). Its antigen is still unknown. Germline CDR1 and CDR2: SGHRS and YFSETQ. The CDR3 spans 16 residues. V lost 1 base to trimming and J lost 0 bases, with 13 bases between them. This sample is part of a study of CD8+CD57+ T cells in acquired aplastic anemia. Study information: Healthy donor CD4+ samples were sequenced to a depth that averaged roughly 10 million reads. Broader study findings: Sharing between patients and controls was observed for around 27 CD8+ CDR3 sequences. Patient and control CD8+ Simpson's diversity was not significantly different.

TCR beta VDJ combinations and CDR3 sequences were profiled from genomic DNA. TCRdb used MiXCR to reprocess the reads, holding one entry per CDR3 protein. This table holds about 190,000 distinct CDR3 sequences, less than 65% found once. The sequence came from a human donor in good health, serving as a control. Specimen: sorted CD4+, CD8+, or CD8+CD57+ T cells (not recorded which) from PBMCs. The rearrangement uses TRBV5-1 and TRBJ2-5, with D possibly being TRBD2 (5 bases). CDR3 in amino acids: CASSLFTGKDQETQYF. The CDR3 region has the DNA TGCGCCAGCAGCTTGTTTACGGGAAAAGACCAAGAGACCCAGTACTTC.